This entry is about one T cell receptor beta chain. Antigen: not known. These data are taken from a study of T cells after yellow fever vaccination. Study overall: When fractions had low cell numbers, they were prepared with SMART-Seq v4 Ultra Low Input.

The study made its TCR cDNA through 5'RACE template switching. That step introduced a universal primer site along with UMIs. TCRdb recomputed calls from the 5' RACE reads with MiXCR, one row per CDR3 protein. The data hold 150,000 to 200,000 distinct CDR3 sequences, with around 10% observed a single time. Study outcomes and limitations: Relatively few clonotypes were ones that appeared in both CD4 and CD8 compartments.

V gave up 5 bases and J gave up 10 bases; unmatched junction bases: 11. The CDR3 has 15 residues. Per germline, CDR1 MNHEY and CDR2 SVGEGT. Material: CD8+ T cells sorted from PBMCs, obtained 15 days after the yellow fever booster vaccination. V usage is TRBV6-2 or TRBV6-3 and J usage is TRBJ1-6, with 7 bases aligning to TRBD1. This TCR came from a man between 18 and 29 years old who received the YFV17D yellow fever vaccine. CDR3 sequence reads: CASSQVGGSDSPLHF. In DNA, the CDR3 is TGTGCCAGCAGTCAAGTAGGGGGCTCGGACTCACCCCTCCACTTT.